The TCR beta chain under discussion was sequenced for a study of T cell changes during pregnancy in multiple sclerosis. Using immunoSEQ multiplex PCR, the repertoire was profiled, and TCRdb retains in-frame clones only, with some absent. The sample holds over 80,000 clones, approximately 90% seen once. The sequence derives from a female donor in good health, enrolled as a control in a pregnancy study. This specimen consisted of peripheral blood, obtained in the second trimester of pregnancy.

The CDR3 coding sequence is TGTGCCAGCAGAACGCCCCGGGACACCTATAACTATGGCTACACCTTC. It encodes CASRTPRDTYNYGYTF. This rearrangement joins TRBV28 to TRBJ1-2; a weak D match, TRBD1 (6 bases). The germline CDR1 and CDR2 sequences are MDHEN and SYDVKM. V dropped 6 bases and J dropped 1 base, with 18 bases sitting between them. This CDR3 comprises 16 residues.